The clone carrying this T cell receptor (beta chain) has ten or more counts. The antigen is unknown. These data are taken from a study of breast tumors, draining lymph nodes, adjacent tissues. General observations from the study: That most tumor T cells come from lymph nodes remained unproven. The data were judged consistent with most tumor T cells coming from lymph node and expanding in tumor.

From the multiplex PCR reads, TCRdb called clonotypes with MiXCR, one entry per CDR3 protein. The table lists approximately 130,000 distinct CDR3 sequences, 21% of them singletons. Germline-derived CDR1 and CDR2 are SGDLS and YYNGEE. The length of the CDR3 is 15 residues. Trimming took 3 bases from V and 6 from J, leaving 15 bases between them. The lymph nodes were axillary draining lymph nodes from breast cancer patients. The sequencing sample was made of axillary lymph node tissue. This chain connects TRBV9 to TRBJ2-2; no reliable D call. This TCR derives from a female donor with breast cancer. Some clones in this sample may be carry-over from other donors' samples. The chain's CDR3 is CASSDSVPEAGELFF. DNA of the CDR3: TGTGCCAGCAGCGACTCGGTCCCCGAAGCCGGGGAGCTGTTTTTT.